This T cell receptor (beta chain) is from a study of post-analysis software for immune sequencing data. Study-wide results and limits: Among 5 or 6 TRBV segments more frequent in patients than controls were TRBV5-6, TRBV5-1 and TRBV20-1.

With regard to this clonotype: Antigen specificity is unknown.

CDR3 length: 19 residues. Unique molecular identifiers were built into the TCR beta cDNA libraries. Using its own MiXCR run on the PCR reads, TCRdb lists one record per CDR3 protein. This table has approximately 770,000 distinct CDR3 sequences, roughly 46% appearing once. Specimen: blood. This TCR was sampled from a girl under 18 with multiple sclerosis. The V gene is TRBV21-1, the J gene TRBJ2-7; the listed D gene, TRBD2, was not tested against the DNA. TRBV21-1 is noted as a pseudogene. This CDR3 is CASSKVAACGAQSSYEQYF. Here the CDR3 DNA reads TGTGCCAGCAGCAAAGTAGCGGCCTGTGGGGCTCAGAGCTCCTACGAGCAGTACTTC.